Detailed here is one TCR beta chain. Healthy HIV-negative adults without recent acute infections or vaccinations served as donors. The donor cohort consisted entirely of Caucasian adults residing in Nashville, Tennessee. The sample belongs to a study of shared clonotypes between healthy human individuals. Overall study context: Donors were two women and a few men aged 18 to 49.

V dropped 3 bases and J dropped 5 bases, with 7 bases sitting between them. This CDR3 comprises 13 residues. Germline CDR1 reads SNHLY; CDR2 reads FYNNEI. Over several immunoSEQ plates, each subset's genomic DNA was distributed in even portions. Sequencing used immunoSEQ multiplex PCR; TCRdb keeps in-frame clones, though not all of them. The sample yields about 600,000 clones, more than 95% seen once. The receptor's source is a woman aged 30 to 39 in good health. The genes are TRBV2 and TRBJ2-2; either TRBD1 or TRBD2 may fit D (5 bases each). The sample was naive CD4+ T cells sorted from blood. Subset noted: CD45RA+ positively selected. CDR3 in amino acids: CASSDWGTGELFF. In DNA form, the CDR3 reads TGTGCCAGCAGTGATTGGGGGACCGGGGAGCTGTTTTTT. The full variable domain, rest sourced from reference TRBV2 and TRBJ2-2, is EPEVTQTPSHQVTQMGQEVILRCVPISNHLYFYWYRQILGQKVEFLVSFYNNEISEKSEIFDDQFSVERPDGSNFTLKIRSTKLEDSAMYFCASSDWGTGELFFGEGSRLTVL.